The entry below gives a single TCR beta chain sequence along with its context. What it recognizes is unknown. Combined were second doses at about 4 or about 12 weeks. The sample is drawn from a study of T cell responses to AZD1222 COVID-19 vaccine. Assay used: immunoSEQ multiplex PCR; TCRdb lists only in-frame clones, some missing. The sample yields 150,000 to 160,000 clones, around 87% seen once. Broader study findings: The donor group comprised mostly white British people and more females; the analysis possibly underestimated clonal diversity. Receipt of two AZD1222 doses was followed by a rise in Spike-specific TCR breadth and depth. Samples come after the peak T cell response, not at day 14.

This TCR derives from an adult who received the AZD1222 COVID-19 vaccine. Source: peripheral blood, taken 28 days after the second AZD1222 dose.

The DNA of the CDR3 is TGTGCCAGCAGCTTAGTGTCGGAGACGCAGTACTTC. This gives the protein CASSLVSETQYF. The chain has TRBV7-2 and TRBJ2-7, with D unresolved. The V end lost 1 base, the J end lost 9 bases, and 10 bases lay between the germline ends. Germline V lookup: CDR1 SGHTA, CDR2 FQGNSA. This CDR3 is built from 12 residues.